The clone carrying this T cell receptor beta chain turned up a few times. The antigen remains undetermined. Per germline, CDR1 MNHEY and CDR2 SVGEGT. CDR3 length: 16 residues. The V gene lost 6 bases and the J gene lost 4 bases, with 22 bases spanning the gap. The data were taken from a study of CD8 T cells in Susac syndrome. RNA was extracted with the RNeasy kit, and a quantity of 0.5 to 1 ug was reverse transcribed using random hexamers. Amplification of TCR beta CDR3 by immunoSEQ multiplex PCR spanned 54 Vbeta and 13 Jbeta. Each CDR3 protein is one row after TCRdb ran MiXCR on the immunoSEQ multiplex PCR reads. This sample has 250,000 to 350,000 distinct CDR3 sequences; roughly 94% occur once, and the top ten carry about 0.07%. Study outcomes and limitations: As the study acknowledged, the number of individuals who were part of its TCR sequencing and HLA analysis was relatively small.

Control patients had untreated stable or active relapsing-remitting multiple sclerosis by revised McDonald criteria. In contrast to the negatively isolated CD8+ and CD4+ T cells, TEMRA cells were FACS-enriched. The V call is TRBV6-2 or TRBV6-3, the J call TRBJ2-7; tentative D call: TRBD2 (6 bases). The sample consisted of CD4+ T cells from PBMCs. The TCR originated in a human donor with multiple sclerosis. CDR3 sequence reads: CASSYGLWLSGYEQYF. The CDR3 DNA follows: TGTGCCAGCAGCTACGGACTCTGGCTTAGCGGATACGAGCAGTACTTC.